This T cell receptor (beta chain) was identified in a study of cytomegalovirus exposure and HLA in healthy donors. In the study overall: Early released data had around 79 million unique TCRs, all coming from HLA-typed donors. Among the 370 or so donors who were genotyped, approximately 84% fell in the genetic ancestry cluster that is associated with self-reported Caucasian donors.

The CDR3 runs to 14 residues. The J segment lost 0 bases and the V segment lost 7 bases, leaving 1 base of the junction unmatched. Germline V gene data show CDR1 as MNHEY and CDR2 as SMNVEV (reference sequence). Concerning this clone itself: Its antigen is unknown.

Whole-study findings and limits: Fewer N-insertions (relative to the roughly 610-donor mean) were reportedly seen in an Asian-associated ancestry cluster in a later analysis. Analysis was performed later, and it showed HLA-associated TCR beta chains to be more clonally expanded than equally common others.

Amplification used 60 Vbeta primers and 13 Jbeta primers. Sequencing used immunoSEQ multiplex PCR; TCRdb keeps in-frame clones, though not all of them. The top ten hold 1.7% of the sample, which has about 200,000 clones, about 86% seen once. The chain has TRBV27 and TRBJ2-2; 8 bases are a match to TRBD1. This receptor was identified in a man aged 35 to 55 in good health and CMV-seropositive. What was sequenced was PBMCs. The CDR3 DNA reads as TGTGCCAGCACGACAGGGGCGAACACCGGGGAGCTGTTTTTT. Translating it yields CASTTGANTGELFF.